These 16 T cell receptor beta chains came from one sample sequenced in a study of prognosis after radiotherapy for stage I lung cancer. Using two-round multiplex PCR, the authors amplified TCR beta CDR3 from genomic DNA. The authors ran first-round PCR with primers specific to each TRBV and TRBJ gene. TCRdb passed the multiplex PCR reads through MiXCR, listing each CDR3 protein once. The sample includes under 35,000 distinct CDR3 sequences, about 42% of them seen just once. Sequenced material: PBMCs, taken before or after stereotactic body radiation therapy (not recorded which). The receptors come from a donor of 50 years or more with non-small cell lung cancer.

This clonotype was observed a few times. The CDR3, as DNA: TGTGCCTGGAGTGTACAAGGGAGCAATCAGCCCCAGCATTTT. It specifies CAWSVQGSNQPQHF. The V call is TRBV30, the J call TRBJ1-5; no reliable D call. Germline V lookup: CDR1 GTSNPN, CDR2 SVGIG (reference sequence). The CDR3 consists of 14 residues. V was pared by 0 bases and J by 1 base, with 7 bases between.

The V gene is TRBV5-5, the J gene TRBJ1-5; 9 bases map to TRBD1. The germline CDR1 and CDR2 sequences are SGHKS and YYEKEE (reference sequence). V lost 4 bases, J lost 4 bases, and 9 bases stayed unmatched. This CDR3 comprises 16 residues. CDR3 DNA: TGTGCCAGCAGCAGATGGGACAGGGCCACAAATCAGCCCCAGCATTTT. Residues: CASSRWDRATNQPQHF.

This clonotype came up many times. This likely traces to a read error, being one base from a far larger clone. The V and J genes are TRBV20-1 and TRBJ2-1; TRBD2 might be the D (5 bases). Germline V gene data show CDR1 as DFQATT and CDR2 as SNEGSKA (reference sequence). The CDR3 covers 14 residues. The V and J ends lost 0 bases and 10 bases respectively, with 16 bases between them. DNA of the CDR3: TGCAGTGCTAGAGACCGACGGAGGCACTACGAGCAGTTCTTC. Encoded protein: CSARDRRRHYEQFF.

On this clonotype itself: Given a much more abundant clone one base away, this may be a read error. The gene calls are TRBV5-6 and TRBJ2-7; 7 nucleotides align to TRBD1. This CDR3 spans 14 amino acids. Looked up from germline, CDR1 is SGHDT and CDR2 is YYEEEE. This chain's CDR3 is CAISLGQSTYEQYF. The DNA of the CDR3 is TGTGCCATCAGCCTGGGACAGTCTACCTACGAGCAGTACTTC.

In its sample, this clonotype was seen many times. This chain connects TRBV18 to TRBJ1-1; the D is unclear. The CDR3 totals 16 residues. The ends were cut back, 0 bases at V and 1 base at J, with 12 bases in the middle. Germline CDR1 and CDR2: KGHSH and LQKENI. This CDR3 is CASSPPASTPNTEAFF. DNA for the CDR3: TGTGCCAGCTCACCACCTGCCTCCACACCGAACACTGAAGCTTTCTTT.

This clonotype was recorded only once. The chain couples TRBV19 to TRBJ1-6; TRBD1 might be the D (6 bases). Germline CDR1 reads LNHDA; CDR2 reads SQIVND (reference sequence). The CDR3 contains 14 residues. The ends were cut back, 9 bases at V and 9 bases at J, with 18 bases in the middle. The CDR3 loop reads CASSLAGDGSPLHF. As DNA, the CDR3 is TGTGCCAGCAGCTTGGCAGGGGACGGTTCACCCCTCCACTTT.

V usage is TRBV30 and J usage is TRBJ2-5, with 9 nucleotides matching TRBD2. The germline V gene encodes CDR1 GTSNPN and CDR2 SVGIG (reference sequence). The CDR3 is 13 amino acids. V shed 0 bases, J shed 4 bases, and the junction held 0 bases outside the gene matches. The CDR3 region is CAWSVLAGETQYF. The CDR3 DNA sequence: TGTGCCTGGAGTGTACTAGCGGGAGAGACCCAGTACTTC.

This clonotype is medium-sized within its sample. The gene calls are TRBV28 and TRBJ2-7; TRBD1 matches 8 bases. Trimming at V came to 3 bases and at J to 4 bases, leaving 2 bases not matched to a gene. The germline CDR1 and CDR2 sequences are MDHEN and SYDVKM. The CDR3 is made up of 13 amino acids. CDR3 coding DNA: TGTGCCAGCAGTTTTAACAGGGGGTACGAGCAGTACTTC. Translating it yields CASSFNRGYEQYF.

J is TRBJ2-1 and V is TRBV6-2 or TRBV6-3; D not certain. V lost 5 bases, J lost 0 bases, and 14 bases lay in between. CDR3 length: 16 residues. Germline CDR1 MNHEY, CDR2 SVGEGT. As DNA, the CDR3 is TGTGCCAGCAGTGCAACGACAACAAGCTCCTACAATGAGCAGTTCTTC. It is translated as CASSATTTSSYNEQFF.

There are many counts of this clonotype. The chain couples TRBV15 to TRBJ1-3; D gene ambiguous. V lost 0 bases and J 0 bases, leaving 6 bases between the germline ends. There are 15 residues in the CDR3. The germline V gene has CDR1 LNHNV and CDR2 YYDKDF (reference sequence). CDR3 region: CATSREGSSGNTIYF. CDR3 nucleotide sequence: TGTGCCACCAGCAGAGAGGGCAGCTCTGGAAACACCATATATTTT.

This clonotype showed up many times. CDR3 protein: CASKPTGTSRGGEQFF. The CDR3 DNA sequence: TGTGCCAGCAAGCCAACCGGGACTAGCAGAGGAGGTGAGCAGTTCTTC. The rearrangement joins TRBV2 to TRBJ2-1; 9 bases agree with TRBD2. V shed 7 bases and J 9 bases; nucleotides not matched to a gene: 16. Germline-derived CDR1 and CDR2 are SNHLY and FYNNEI. The CDR3 covers 16 residues.

This rearrangement joins TRBV20-1 to TRBJ1-6; D unclear. V was clipped by 1 base and J by 5 bases, with 12 bases between them. Germline V CDR1 and CDR2: DFQATT, SNEGSKA (reference sequence). This CDR3 is built from 15 residues. In nucleotides, the CDR3 is TGCAGTGCTAGAGTAGGAGGGAAGAATAATTCACCCCTCCACTTT. Its translation: CSARVGGKNNSPLHF.

This sequence joins TRBV30 and TRBJ2-5; TRBD2 matches at 14 bases. The CDR3 has 16 amino acids. Germline assignment: CDR1 GTSNPN and CDR2 SVGIG (reference sequence). V gave up 5 bases and J gave up 9 bases; unmatched junction bases: 14. The CDR3 DNA reads TGTGCCTGGGACTGGACTAGCGGGAGGCGTTGGAGCTCCCAGTACTTC. Protein sequence: CAWDWTSGRRWSSQYF. Using reference TRBV30 and TRBJ2-5 for the parts outside the CDR3, the full variable domain is SQTIHQWPATLVQPVGSPLSLECTVEGTSNPNLYWYRQAAGRGLQLLFYSVGIGQISSEVPQNLSASRPQDRQFILSSKKLLLSDSGFYLCAWDWTSGRRWSSQYFGPGTRLLVL.

This clonotype has more than one count but fewer than ten. One junction end does not reproduce the germline sequence, and a read error may be involved. The chain employs TRBV6-1 and TRBJ2-1; 11 bases align to TRBD2. CDR3 length equals 19 residues. The V gene's germline CDR1 is MNHNS and CDR2 SASEGT. Written as DNA, the CDR3 is TGTGCCAGCGGACAACTGGTACTAGCGGGGGCTAGCTCCTGCAATGAGCAGTTCTTC. Its protein is CASGQLVLAGASSCNEQFF.

This chain links TRBV6-5 with TRBJ2-1; possibly TRBD2 for D (5 bases). The V end lost 3 bases, the J end lost 2 bases, and 8 bases lay between the germline ends. This CDR3 has 14 amino acids. Germline assignment: CDR1 MNHEY and CDR2 SVGAGI. The CDR3 DNA sequence: TGTGCCAGCAGTTATACGGAGGCCTACAATGAGCAGTTCTTC. Amino acids: CASSYTEAYNEQFF.

Only a few counts were recorded for this clonotype. Since a much larger clone is just one base distant, this may be a read error. The chain has TRBV10-3 and TRBJ2-5; 7 nucleotides align to TRBD2. CDR3 length: 15 amino acids. V dropped 5 bases and J dropped 4; count of bases not matched to a gene: 10. Per germline, CDR1 ENHRY and CDR2 SYGVKD. CDR3 bases: TGTGCCATCAGTTACCCTGGCGGGAGCGGAGAGACCCAGTACTTC. Translation gives CAISYPGGSGETQYF.